One T cell receptor beta chain is described in this entry. Its antigen is not known. This sample was included in a study of shared clonotypes between healthy human individuals. Study-level background: Three CD4 naive, three CD4 memory, two CD8 naive and one CD8 memory plate were used per donor. Findings and caveats of the study: The study generally estimated greater richness for naive than memory subsets.

Terminally differentiated effector memory CD45RA+ cells were left out of the naive CD8 fraction, which was CD45RO-negative and positively selected for CCR7. Recent vaccinations or acute infections were absent in the healthy HIV-negative adult donors. The assay was carried out at the deep level. Measured with immunoSEQ multiplex PCR; TCRdb has only the in-frame clones, and not every one. The table records under 1 million clones, 85% to 95% of them present only once. CDR1 SGDLS and CDR2 YYNGEE come from the germline V gene. The length of the CDR3 is 15 residues. The ends lost 3 bases at V and 5 bases at J; junction bases unmatched: 7.

The sample taken for sequencing was naive CD8+ T cells sorted from blood. The V and J genes are TRBV9 and TRBJ2-1; TRBD2 aligns across 8 bases. This receptor was taken from a young man in good health. The CDR3 protein is CASSAPSGRDNEQFF. The CDR3 bases are TGTGCCAGCAGCGCACCCAGCGGGAGAGACAATGAGCAGTTCTTC. The full variable domain, completed using reference TRBV9 and TRBJ2-1, is DSGVTQTPKHLITATGQRVTLRCSPRSGDLSVYWYQQSLDQGLQFLIQYYNGEERAKGNILERFSAQQFPDLHSELNLSSLELGDSALYFCASSAPSGRDNEQFFGPGTRLTVL.